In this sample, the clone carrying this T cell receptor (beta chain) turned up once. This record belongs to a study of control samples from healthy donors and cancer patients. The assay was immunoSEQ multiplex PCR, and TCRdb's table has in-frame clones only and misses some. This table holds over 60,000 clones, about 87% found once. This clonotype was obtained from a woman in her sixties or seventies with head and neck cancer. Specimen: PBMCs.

CDR3 region: CASSRDSGSGETQYF. The CDR3 DNA sequence: TGTGCCAGCAGTAGGGACAGCGGGAGCGGAGAGACCCAGTACTTC. The chain carries TRBV6-5 and TRBJ2-5; the D gene is possibly TRBD2 (8 bases). The CDR3 has 15 amino acids. V shed 5 bases and J shed 4 bases, with 17 bases lying between them. Germline V gives CDR1 MNHEY, CDR2 SVGAGI.